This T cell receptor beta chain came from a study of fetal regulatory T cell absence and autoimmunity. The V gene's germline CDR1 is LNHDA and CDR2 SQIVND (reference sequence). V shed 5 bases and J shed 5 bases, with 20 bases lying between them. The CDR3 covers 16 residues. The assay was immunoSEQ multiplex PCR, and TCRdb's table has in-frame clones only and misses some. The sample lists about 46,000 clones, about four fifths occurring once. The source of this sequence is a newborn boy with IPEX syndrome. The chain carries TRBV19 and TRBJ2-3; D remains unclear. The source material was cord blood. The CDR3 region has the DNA TGTGCCAGTAGTTCTATGACTTACGCCGTCGGAGATACGCAGTATTTT. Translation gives CASSSMTYAVGDTQYF. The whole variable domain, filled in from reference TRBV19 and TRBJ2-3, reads DGGITQSPKYLFRKEGQNVTLSCEQNLNHDAMYWYRQDPGQGLRLIYYSQIVNDFQKGDIAEGYSVSREKKESFPLTVTSAQKNPTAFYLCASSSMTYAVGDTQYFGPGTRLTVL.